The TCR beta chain under discussion was sequenced for a study of blood T cells in healthy people across ages (dated by TCRdb to between 2014 and 2017). Study-wide context: Template switching captured roughly one uniquely barcoded TCR beta cDNA molecule per two T cells in model experiments. Two additional independent replicas of 1 million unique cDNA reads from the same blood draw were analyzed for two donors (one aged 18 to 29 and one aged 80 or older). To avoid experimental bias, donors of different ages were randomly spread across the sequencing lanes. Age-related changes in TCR beta repertoire diversity were measured in the study by deep sequencing normalized with unique cDNA molecular identifiers. The donors were split into four age groups: young (average roughly 15 years), middle-aged (39), aged (more than 60) and long-lived (approximately 80).

Remarks on this clonotype: Its antigen target is currently unknown. No quality values exist for individual bases; no much larger clone is one base distant.

Systemically healthy Caucasian individuals from Russia, some 38 in total and aged about 6 to 95 years, were included as donors. Approximately 9 milliliters of peripheral blood were collected from each donor into EDTA-treated Vacutainer tubes. Ficoll-Paque density-gradient centrifugation was used to isolate PBMCs, with at least 7 million obtained per sample. Trizol reagent was used to extract total RNA from the PBMCs, yielding at least 6 micrograms per sample. Naive CD45RAhigh/CD27high T cell percentages were measured by flow cytometry on a PBMC aliquot from every donor. Points the paper makes about the study in general: Because profiling used bulk unsorted PBMCs, naive and antigen-experienced compartments could not be compared conclusively. Estimates of total diversity from one million sequenced T cells were regarded as lower bounds and underestimates. Because the CMV infection status of the donors was unknown, age-related changes in expanded clonotypes may potentially have been confounded. As age increased, observed TCR beta diversity per million T cells dropped in a roughly linear way, and a significant reduction was already evident by age 40. The long-lived group showed more naive CD4+ T cells, fewer expanded clones and increased TCR diversity than the aged group, suggesting age selection. Observed TCR beta diversity correlated strongly with the percentage of naive T cells measured by flow cytometry.

The library was built by means of 5' RACE. Reads for this sample came from an Illumina HiSeq 2500. A second PCR of roughly 7 to 11 cycles was performed with a sample-barcoded 5' primer and a J-beta primer mix. A unique molecular identifier was introduced onto each TCR beta cDNA molecule by a template-switch 5' adaptor carrying 12 random nucleotides. Each sample yielded at least 3 million CDR3-containing paired-end reads. The Mint cDNA synthesis kit, primed by a TRBC-specific oligonucleotide, was used to synthesize first-strand cDNA from all RNA. Following uracil-DNA glycosylase treatment, all cDNA underwent a first 18-cycle PCR with the universal primers M1SS and BC2_uni_R. As for how the authors treated the data: For normalization, 1 million high-quality reads, each with a distinct molecular identifier, were randomly selected from each sample. Instead of being binned into consensus sequences, reads that shared molecular identifiers were thrown out. MiTCR, with a Q25 quality threshold and the strictest error-elimination algorithm, was used for CDR3 identification, clonotype clustering and error correction. A nonparametric unseen species model using Euler transformation provided a lower-bound estimate of total TCR beta diversity. TCRdb took the public reads, trimmed them with fastp at Q25, ran MiXCR for clone calling and kept in-frame beta chains. Identical CDR3 proteins give one entry, which carries the most common genes and DNA. TCRdb's processing, not the authors' own work, is the source of the V and J calls. Recorded for this sample are 730,000 or so distinct CDR3 sequences; roughly 44% of them occurred a single time. The top ten hold around 20% of the sample.

The clonotype was recovered from a woman aged 55-70 years in good health. The source material was blood.

The DNA sequence follows: TGTGCCAGCAGCGTGAGACAGCGCCGCGAGACCCAGTACTTC. The translation is CASSVRQRRETQYF. The chain couples TRBV7-9 to TRBJ2-5; matching of 5 bases hints at TRBD1 as the D gene. V was cut back by 5 bases and J by 5 bases, leaving a gap of 15 bases between them. The CDR3 sequence holds 14 residues, the cysteine and phenylalanine included. Only the CDR3 DNA is retained, 42 bases long and in frame from the first base. From a lookup of the germline V gene (reference sequence), CDR1 and CDR2 are SEHNR and FQNEAQ.